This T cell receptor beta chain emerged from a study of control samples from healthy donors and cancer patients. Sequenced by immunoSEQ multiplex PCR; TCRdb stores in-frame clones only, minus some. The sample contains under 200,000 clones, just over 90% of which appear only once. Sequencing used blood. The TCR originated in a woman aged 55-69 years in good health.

CDR3 DNA: TGTGCCACCAACGACAGGGCGGATGGCTACACCTTC. This sequence encodes CATNDRADGYTF. The chain combines TRBV19 with TRBJ1-2; 7 bases agree with TRBD1. The CDR3 spans 12 residues. CDR1 is LNHDA, CDR2 SQIVND, per germline (reference sequence). Trimming took 10 bases from V and 6 from J; bases not matched to a gene: 8.